The clone carrying this TCR beta chain was seen ten or more times. Its antigen remains unidentified. Indicated time point: patch test 1, 2 weeks after DPC sensitization. Described treatment: therapeutic diphenylcyclopropenone sensitization with weekly scalp DPC. Staff drew blood before applying each patch test. It was unfractionated whole blood from which total RNA was extracted. Trimming left V 2 bases short and J 6 bases short, with 10 bases between. Germline V gene data show CDR1 as MNHEY and CDR2 as SVGAGI. CDR3 length: 13 amino acids. TCRdb reprocessed the RACE reads with MiXCR, giving one entry per CDR3 protein. The table includes 180,000 or so distinct CDR3 sequences, more than 12% detected once. This sample was included in a study of human T cells and chemical hapten exposure. Study-level information: DPC 0.01% went on the upper back by patch test, with reading at 6 days. Notes on the study in general: Against controls, expanded TCRs gave rise to significantly more large CDR3 similarity clusters.

The sequencing used whole blood, collected in connection with sensitization to the hapten diphenylcyclopropenone (DPC). The source of this sequence is a woman under 40 with alopecia areata. Some clones in this sample may be carry-over from other donors' samples. V usage is TRBV6-5 and J usage is TRBJ1-1; D perhaps matches TRBD1 (5 bases). CDR3 nucleotides: TGTGCCAGCAGTTACGGTCAGGGTGCTGAAGCTTTCTTT. Residues: CASSYGQGAEAFF.